This T cell receptor beta chain originates from a study of OX40 agonist ivuxolimab in advanced cancers. Generated by immunoSEQ multiplex PCR, the TCRdb table keeps only in-frame clones and is missing some. The sample lists roughly 53,000 clones, more than 80% occurring once. Germline V CDR1 and CDR2: SGHTA, FQGNSA. Trimming pared 5 bases from V and 5 bases from J, leaving 15 bases between. This CDR3 is 14 amino acids long. This rearrangement joins TRBV7-2 to TRBJ1-1; unclear D gene. The clonotype originates from an adult with an advanced solid tumor such as melanoma, head and neck, liver or kidney cancer. Material: CD4+ or CD8+ T cells sorted from blood, obtained in a trial of the OX40 agonist ivuxolimab. This CDR3 is CASSRTSRGTEAFF. In DNA, the CDR3 is TGTGCCAGCAGCCGGACGTCTCGAGGGACTGAAGCTTTCTTT.